Each of the 26 T cell receptor beta chains below was sequenced from the same sample in a study of cytomegalovirus exposure and HLA in healthy donors. 13 Jbeta primers and 60 Vbeta primers were used for the PCR. Sequenced by immunoSEQ multiplex PCR; TCRdb stores in-frame clones only, minus some. The sample consists of approximately 180,000 clones, less than 90% of them appearing once. Sequencing input: PBMCs. Receptors were obtained from a girl under two years old in good health and CMV-seronegative.

The genes are TRBV6-1 and TRBJ1-2; D not resolved. There are 14 residues in the CDR3. Germline V gene sequence: CDR1 MNHNS, CDR2 SASEGT. V shed 2 bases and J shed 1 base, with 8 bases lying between them. DNA of the CDR3: TGTGCCAGCAGTGAATCCAGAATTAACTATGGCTACACCTTC. This encodes CASSESRINYGYTF.

This clone has a single count. The gene calls are TRBV4-1 and TRBJ2-1; TRBD2 matches at 10 bases. Germline lookup yields CDR1 MGHRA and CDR2 YSYEKL. J gave up 5 bases and V 1 base, and 5 bases lay outside the gene matches. This CDR3 is built from 16 residues. CDR3 DNA sequence: TGCGCCAGCAGCCAAGGTCTAGCGGGGGCCAACAATGAGCAGTTCTTC. Translated, it gives CASSQGLAGANNEQFF.

The chain employs TRBV5-6 and TRBJ1-5; D possibly corresponds to TRBD1 (6 bases). V was clipped by 2 bases and J by 2 bases, with 17 bases between them. The CDR3 covers 17 residues. Germline V gene data show CDR1 as SGHDT and CDR2 as YYEEEE. The CDR3 sequence: CASSLGQPLRGNQPQHF. CDR3 DNA: TGTGCCAGCAGCTTAGGACAGCCTTTGAGAGGCAATCAGCCCCAGCATTTT.

V usage is TRBV5-1 and J usage is TRBJ1-1, with 9 nucleotides matching TRBD1. V was pared by 3 bases and J by 3 bases, with 9 bases of the junction left unmatched. Germline V gene data show CDR1 as SGHRS and CDR2 as YFSETQ. The CDR3 is 16 residues long. Here the CDR3 DNA reads TGCGCCAGCAGCTCTTGGACAGGGGAGGGATACACTGAAGCTTTCTTT. This encodes CASSSWTGEGYTEAFF.

This chain links TRBV10-3 with TRBJ2-1; 11 positions agree with TRBD1. The junction had 19 bases not matched to a gene; V was cut back by 2 bases and J by 4 bases. The CDR3 is 21 amino acids. Germline V gene sequence: CDR1 ENHRY, CDR2 SYGVKD. The CDR3 DNA sequence: TGTGCCATCAGTGAGGCTGAAGGGACAGGGGGGGGATTCGAAGAATACAATGAGCAGTTCTTC. Protein: CAISEAEGTGGGFEEYNEQFF.

V and J are TRBV2 and TRBJ2-7; possibly TRBD1 for D (5 bases). Deletions cut 8 bases from V and 4 bases from J, with 9 bases between. Per the germline V gene, CDR1 is SNHLY and CDR2 is FYNNEI. This CDR3 has 11 residues. DNA of the CDR3: TGTGCCAGCCAACGACAGTACGAGCAGTACTTC. This sequence encodes CASQRQYEQYF.

The table lists this clone with a few counts. V and J are TRBV19 and TRBJ1-2, with 7 nucleotides matching TRBD1. The CDR3 loop spans 14 amino acids. V lost 5 bases to trimming and J lost 2 bases; unmatched junction nucleotides: 5. Germline values: CDR1 LNHDA, CDR2 SQIVND (reference sequence). This CDR3 is CASSPLGQNYGYTF. The CDR3 DNA sequence: TGTGCCAGTAGTCCCCTGGGACAGAACTATGGCTACACCTTC.

V gene TRBV2 combines with J gene TRBJ2-7; D not certain. CDR3 length equals 15 residues. The germline gives CDR1 SNHLY, CDR2 FYNNEI. V was clipped by 1 base and J by 2 bases, with 12 bases between them. The CDR3 here is CASSEGMGRPYEQYF. In DNA form, the CDR3 reads TGTGCCAGCAGTGAAGGAATGGGCAGGCCCTACGAGCAGTACTTC.

V usage is TRBV7-9 and J usage is TRBJ2-1, with a possible D match to TRBD1 (5 bases). The CDR3 has 14 residues. Germline V gene lookup returns CDR1 SEHNR and CDR2 FQNEAQ (reference sequence). The germline V and J ends were trimmed by 1 base and 3 bases, with 7 bases remaining between them. CDR3: CASSLGQGYNEQFF. Here the CDR3 DNA reads TGTGCCAGCAGCTTAGGGCAGGGCTACAATGAGCAGTTCTTC.

This chain joins TRBV19 and TRBJ2-3, with TRBD2 matching over 12 bases. The V segment lost 9 bases and the J segment 0 bases; nucleotides outside the gene matches: 1. Germline values: CDR1 LNHDA, CDR2 SQIVND (reference sequence). There are 14 residues in the CDR3. CDR3 sequence: CASLAGGSTDTQYF. The CDR3 DNA reads as TGTGCCAGCCTAGCGGGAGGGAGCACAGATACGCAGTATTTT.

The DNA of the CDR3 is TGTGCCACCAGCAGAGATTTAAGGCTAGCGGGACTTTTAGCCAAAAACATTCAGTACTTC. As protein: CATSRDLRLAGLLAKNIQYF. The V call is TRBV15, the J call TRBJ2-4; TRBD2 agrees at 9 bases. The CDR3 contains 20 residues. The V gene's germline CDR1 is LNHNV and CDR2 YYDKDF (reference sequence). Trimming removed 0 bases from V and 0 bases from J; junction bases left unmatched: 12.

This clone occurred once. A junction boundary mismatches the germline segment, possibly from a read error. The chain employs TRBV25-1 and TRBJ1-4; 7 bases are a match to TRBD1. In germline, CDR1 is MGHDK, CDR2 SYGVNS. This CDR3 is 15 amino acids long. The CDR3 spells CASSPFRQGDEKLFF. CDR3 coding DNA: TGTGCTAGCAGTCCTTTTAGACAGGGAGATGAAAAACTGTTTTTT.

The chain couples TRBV5-1 to TRBJ2-7; TRBD2 is a possible D gene (6 bases). V was cut by 1 base and J by 2 bases, with 22 bases left in between. Germline V gives CDR1 SGHRS, CDR2 YFSETQ. The CDR3 is made up of 18 amino acids. This CDR3 reads CASSLRSSSRDETYEQYF. The CDR3 DNA sequence: TGCGCCAGCAGCTTGAGGAGTTCGTCGCGGGATGAAACCTACGAGCAGTACTTC.

The rearrangement links TRBV28 to TRBJ1-3; 7 bases align to TRBD1. The germline V gene has CDR1 MDHEN and CDR2 SYDVKM. The CDR3 extends over 15 amino acids. V was clipped by 9 bases and J by 3 bases; unmatched bases: 11. The CDR3 sequence is CASKGAARYGNTIYF. CDR3 bases: TGTGCCAGTAAGGGGGCCGCTAGATATGGAAACACCATATATTTT. Full variable domain (outside the CDR3, taken from reference TRBV28 and TRBJ1-3): DVKVTQSSRYLVKRTGEKVFLECVQDMDHENMFWYRQDPGLGLRLIYFSYDVKMKEKGDIPEGYSVSREKKERFSLILESASTNQTSMYLCASKGAARYGNTIYFGEGSWLTVV.

Points on this clone: One junction end does not reproduce the germline sequence, and a read error may be involved. Other DNA variants within this sample encode the same CDR3. The chain uses TRBV6-5 and TRBJ1-1; the match to TRBD1 covers 7 bases. This CDR3 contains 14 residues. The V gene's germline CDR1 is MNHEY and CDR2 SVGAGI. Here the CDR3 reads CAGGTEGSHTEAFF. CDR3 nucleotides: TGTGCCGGGGGGACAGAGGGTTCTCACACCGAAGCTTTCTTT.

The rearrangement links TRBV10-3 to TRBJ1-2; TRBD1 is a possible D gene (6 bases). Between the trimmed V and J ends, which lost 10 bases and 2 bases, there was a span of 11 bases. Per the germline V gene, CDR1 is ENHRY and CDR2 is SYGVKD. CDR3 length: 12 amino acids. Here the CDR3 DNA reads TGTGCCACCACCGGGACAAACTATGGCTACACCTTC. Amino acids: CATTGTNYGYTF.

This clone was detected only once. At one end the junction does not follow the germline gene, possibly because of a read error. The rearrangement joins TRBV7-9 to TRBJ2-6; D gene ambiguous. Germline V gives CDR1 SEHNR, CDR2 FQNEAQ (reference sequence). The CDR3 runs to 18 residues. CDR3 in amino acids: CSSSLVVGLSSGANVLTF. The CDR3 coding sequence is TGTTCCAGCAGCTTAGTGGTGGGCCTCTCCTCTGGGGCCAACGTCCTGACTTTC.

The V and J genes are TRBV30 and TRBJ2-1; 9 bases line up with TRBD2. The V gene end was trimmed by 3 bases and the J gene end by 0 bases; junction bases not matched to a gene: 6. The CDR3 consists of 16 residues. From germline, CDR1 is GTSNPN and CDR2 SVGIG (reference sequence). The CDR3 nucleotides read TGTGCCTGGAGGGTGCGGGGGGGGAGCTCCTACAATGAGCAGTTCTTC. Amino acid sequence: CAWRVRGGSSYNEQFF.

The rearrangement links TRBV7-9 to TRBJ2-2, with TRBD2 matching 11 bases. Germline CDR1 is SEHNR and CDR2 is FQNEAQ (reference sequence). The CDR3 has 16 residues. V lost 4 bases, J lost 4 bases, and 5 bases stayed unmatched. The CDR3 is CASSSSGTSGTGELFF. Written as DNA, the CDR3 is TGTGCCAGCAGCTCCTCCGGGACTAGCGGCACCGGGGAGCTGTTTTTT.

The chain couples TRBV9 to TRBJ2-1; a weak D match, TRBD2 (7 bases). CDR1 SGDLS and CDR2 YYNGEE come from the germline V gene. The CDR3 runs 15 residues. The V and J ends lost 0 bases and 8 bases respectively, with 15 bases between them. Here the CDR3 reads CASSVGRGGKDEQFF. CDR3 in DNA: TGTGCCAGCAGCGTAGGGAGGGGGGGTAAGGATGAGCAGTTCTTC.

The chain employs TRBV29-1 and TRBJ2-5, with 8 bases fitting TRBD1. The J call is in doubt because the DNA end fits TRBJ2-7 better. The length of the CDR3 is 12 residues. Germline V lookup: CDR1 SQVTM, CDR2 ANQGSEA. CDR3 sequence: CSGGTGGYEQYF. The CDR3 bases are TGCAGCGGCGGGACAGGAGGTTACGAGCAGTACTTC.

The J gene is TRBJ1-2, the V gene TRBV10-1, with 8 bases identical to TRBD1. The J segment lost 5 bases and the V segment lost 0 bases, leaving 5 bases of the junction unmatched. CDR3 length equals 15 residues. Germline CDR1 is WNHNN and CDR2 is SYGVQD (reference sequence). The CDR3 nucleotides are TGCGCCAGCAGTGAGTCGAGGGACAGGACTTATGGCTACACCTTC. It encodes CASSESRDRTYGYTF.

The chain carries TRBV4-1 and TRBJ2-2, with 9 nucleotides matching TRBD1. CDR1 is MGHRA and CDR2 is YSYEKL in the germline V gene. V shed 1 base and J 7 bases; nucleotides not matched to a gene: 19. This CDR3 spans 20 amino acids. This chain's CDR3 is CASSQVYTPPPGQGVGELFF. CDR3 in DNA: TGCGCCAGCAGCCAAGTCTACACCCCTCCCCCGGGACAGGGCGTCGGGGAGCTGTTTTTT.

J is TRBJ2-5 and V is TRBV5-5; 8 nucleotides align to TRBD2. Trimming at V came to 3 bases and at J to 3 bases, leaving 13 bases not matched to a gene. CDR1 is SGHKS and CDR2 is YYEKEE in the germline V gene (reference sequence). The CDR3 is 17 residues long. In DNA, the CDR3 is TGTGCCAGCAGCTCCGGTGGCCGGGGGGGAAAAAAAGAGACCCAGTACTTC. Protein product: CASSSGGRGGKKETQYF.

The rearrangement links TRBV7-2 to TRBJ2-7, with TRBD1 as a possible D gene (5 bases). The CDR3 has 12 amino acids. Trimming took 5 bases from V and 4 from J, leaving 9 bases between them. Germline values: CDR1 SGHTA, CDR2 FQGNSA. CDR3 sequence (DNA): TGTGCCAGCAGCCCCCCAGGGTACGAGCAGTACTTC. Its translation is CASSPPGYEQYF.

The chain links TRBV19 to TRBJ1-1; 7 bases match TRBD1. V gave up 4 bases and J gave up 7 bases; unmatched junction bases: 9. Germline-derived CDR1 and CDR2 are LNHDA and SQIVND (reference sequence). The CDR3 length is 14 residues. The CDR3 here is CASSTEGTVVEAFF. The CDR3, as DNA: TGTGCCAGTAGTACCGAGGGGACAGTAGTTGAAGCTTTCTTT. Drawing the rest from reference TRBV19 and TRBJ1-1, the complete variable domain is DGGITQSPKYLFRKEGQNVTLSCEQNLNHDAMYWYRQDPGQGLRLIYYSQIVNDFQKGDIAEGYSVSREKKESFPLTVTSAQKNPTAFYLCASSTEGTVVEAFFGQGTRLTVV.